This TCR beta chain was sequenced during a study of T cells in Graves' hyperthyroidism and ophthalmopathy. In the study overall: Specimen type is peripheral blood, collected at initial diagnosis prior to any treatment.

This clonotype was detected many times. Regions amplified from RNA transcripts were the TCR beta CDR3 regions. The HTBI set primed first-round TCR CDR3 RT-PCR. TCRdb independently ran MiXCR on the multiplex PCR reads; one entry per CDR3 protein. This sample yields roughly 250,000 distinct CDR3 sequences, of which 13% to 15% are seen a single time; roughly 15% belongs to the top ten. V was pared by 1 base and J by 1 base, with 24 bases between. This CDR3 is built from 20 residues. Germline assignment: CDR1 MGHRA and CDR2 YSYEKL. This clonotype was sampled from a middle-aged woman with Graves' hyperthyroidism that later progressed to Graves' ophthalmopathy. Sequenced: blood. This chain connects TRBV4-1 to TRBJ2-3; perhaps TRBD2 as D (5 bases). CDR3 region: CASSQVYLAKTPRGTDTQYF. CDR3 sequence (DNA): TGCGCCAGCAGCCAAGTCTATTTGGCTAAAACACCGCGGGGCACAGATACGCAGTATTTT.